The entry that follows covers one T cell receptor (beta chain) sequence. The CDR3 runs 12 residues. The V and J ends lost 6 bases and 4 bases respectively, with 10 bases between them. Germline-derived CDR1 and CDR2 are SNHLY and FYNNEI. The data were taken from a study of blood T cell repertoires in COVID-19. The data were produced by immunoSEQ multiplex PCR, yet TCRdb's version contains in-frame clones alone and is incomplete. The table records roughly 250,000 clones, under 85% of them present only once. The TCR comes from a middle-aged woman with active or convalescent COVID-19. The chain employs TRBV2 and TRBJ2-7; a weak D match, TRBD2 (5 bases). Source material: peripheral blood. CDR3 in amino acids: CASRGRRYEQYF. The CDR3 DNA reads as TGTGCCAGCAGGGGAAGGAGGTACGAGCAGTACTTC.